The 20 T cell receptor beta chains listed next were all sequenced from one sample in a study of OX40 agonist ivuxolimab in advanced cancers. Here immunoSEQ multiplex PCR was the method, and the copy in TCRdb shows in-frame clones only, minus some. The table includes around 11,000 clones, approximately 84% detected once. The sequencing used CD4+ or CD8+ T cells sorted from blood, collected in a trial of the OX40 agonist ivuxolimab. These receptors all stem from an adult with an advanced solid tumor such as melanoma, head and neck, liver or kidney cancer.

This clone showed up just once. J is TRBJ2-1 and V is TRBV27; 12 bases match TRBD2. This CDR3 has 14 amino acids. The germline V gene has CDR1 MNHEY and CDR2 SMNVEV (reference sequence). V dropped 6 bases and J dropped 8; count of bases not matched to a gene: 5. The CDR3 DNA is TGTGCCAGCAGCCTAGCGGGAGGGCCGGATGAGCAGTTCTTC. Translating gives CASSLAGGPDEQFF.

V is TRBV2 and J is TRBJ2-1, with TRBD2 matching 12 bases. The junction had 7 bases not matched to a gene; V was cut back by 6 bases and J by 4 bases. The CDR3 has 16 amino acids. CDR1 SNHLY and CDR2 FYNNEI come from the germline V gene. The CDR3 loop reads CASSQTLAGGYNEQFF. The CDR3 DNA sequence: TGTGCCAGCAGCCAGACACTAGCGGGAGGTTACAATGAGCAGTTCTTC.

The chain couples TRBV4-1 to TRBJ2-3, with TRBD1 matching 8 bases. From germline, CDR1 is MGHRA and CDR2 YSYEKL. Trimming took 0 bases from V and 3 from J; bases not matched to a gene: 2. This CDR3 is 15 amino acids long. CDR3 sequence (DNA): TGCGCCAGCAGCCAAGAGGACAGGGCAACAGATACGCAGTATTTT. Residues: CASSQEDRATDTQYF.

V usage is TRBV9 and J usage is TRBJ2-1, with D possibly matching TRBD1 (5 bases). Deletions cut 0 bases from V and 0 bases from J, with 10 bases between. The CDR3 consists of 16 residues. Per germline, CDR1 SGDLS and CDR2 YYNGEE. The CDR3 DNA reads as TGTGCCAGCAGCGTAGAAGGGGAACCCTCCTACAATGAGCAGTTCTTC. Encoded protein: CASSVEGEPSYNEQFF.

V and J are TRBV6-4 and TRBJ2-1, with D perhaps matching TRBD1 (5 bases). The V gene lost 0 bases and the J gene lost 5 bases, with 11 bases spanning the gap. This CDR3 spans 15 amino acids. CDR1 and CDR2 from the germline V gene are MRHNA and SNTAGT. CDR3 nucleotides: TGTGCCAGCAGTGACTCGATAAGGGGTCACAATGAGCAGTTCTTC. Translated: CASSDSIRGHNEQFF.

The rearrangement uses TRBV6-1 and TRBJ1-1; D not resolved. CDR3 length: 14 residues. Trimming stripped 2 bases from V and 2 bases from J, with 9 bases between. Germline CDR1 MNHNS, CDR2 SASEGT. CDR3 residues: CASSEFELNTEAFF. CDR3 DNA sequence: TGTGCCAGCAGTGAATTTGAGCTTAACACTGAAGCTTTCTTT.

The rearrangement uses TRBV6-4 and TRBJ2-1; D is uncertain. Germline V gene sequence: CDR1 MRHNA, CDR2 SNTAGT. This CDR3 is 13 amino acids long. Trimming stripped 0 bases from V and 7 bases from J, with 7 bases between. The CDR3 coding sequence is TGTGCCAGCAGTGACTCGTCGAGTAATGAGCAGTTCTTC. Its protein is CASSDSSSNEQFF.

V and J are TRBV6-1 and TRBJ2-6; a weak D match, TRBD1 (6 bases). Germline CDR1 is MNHNS and CDR2 is SASEGT. This CDR3 has 15 residues. V lost 6 bases and J lost 3, with 12 bases in between. CDR3 amino acids: CASRVQGIGANVLTF. The CDR3 region has the DNA TGTGCCAGCAGAGTCCAGGGGATTGGGGCCAACGTCCTGACTTTC.

The rearrangement joins TRBV19 to TRBJ2-1; no reliable D call. This CDR3 region has 16 residues. Trimming shortened V by 4 bases and J by 6 bases, and 19 bases separated the two germline ends. Per the germline V gene, CDR1 is LNHDA and CDR2 is SQIVND (reference sequence). The CDR3 sequence: CASSKTGLSYGNEQFF. The CDR3 DNA follows: TGTGCCAGTAGTAAAACCGGGCTCAGCTACGGCAATGAGCAGTTCTTC.

This clone has only one observation. This chain connects TRBV9 to TRBJ2-7; TRBD1 might be the D (6 bases). Trimming took off 3 bases at V and 6 bases at J, with 13 bases between the two ends. The germline CDR1 and CDR2 sequences are SGDLS and YYNGEE. There are 13 residues in the CDR3. The CDR3 coding sequence is TGTGCCAGCAGCGCATCAGGGGCGGCCGAGCAGTACTTC. Translated: CASSASGAAEQYF. Supplemented by reference TRBV9 and TRBJ2-7, the full variable domain reads DSGVTQTPKHLITATGQRVTLRCSPRSGDLSVYWYQQSLDQGLQFLIQYYNGEERAKGNILERFSAQQFPDLHSELNLSSLELGDSALYFCASSASGAAEQYFGPGTRLTVT.

The chain employs TRBV14 and TRBJ1-2; D is undetermined. The CDR3 is 13 residues long. Germline CDR1 reads SGHDN; CDR2 reads FVKESK. V lost 4 bases, J lost 4 bases, and 10 bases lay in between. This CDR3 is CASSLRNFYGYTF. Here the CDR3 DNA reads TGTGCCAGCAGCCTTAGGAATTTCTATGGCTACACCTTC.

This chain connects TRBV7-9 to TRBJ2-1; D is ambiguous. Trimming pared 5 bases from V and 7 bases from J, leaving 9 bases between. Germline-derived CDR1 and CDR2 are SEHNR and FQNEAQ (reference sequence). The CDR3 is 12 amino acids. CDR3 DNA: TGTGCCAGCAGCCCGATTAGTAATGAGCAGTTCTTC. This codes for CASSPISNEQFF.

This rearrangement joins TRBV6-5 to TRBJ2-1; 13 bases are shared with TRBD2. V lost 2 bases and J lost 4; bases outside the gene matches: 2. CDR3 size: 16 residues. In germline, CDR1 is MNHEY, CDR2 SVGAGI. CDR3 DNA: TGTGCCAGCAGTTACGGACTAGCGGGGGCGTACAATGAGCAGTTCTTC. It translates to CASSYGLAGAYNEQFF.

The chain uses TRBV7-3 and TRBJ2-3, with 11 positions matching TRBD2. Germline lookup yields CDR1 SGHTA and CDR2 FQGTGA. The CDR3 sequence is 18 residues long. The J segment lost 7 bases and the V segment lost 5 bases, leaving 17 bases of the junction unmatched. The CDR3, as DNA: TGTGCCAGCAGCCGAGCCTCTAGCGGGAGGACGCCCCCGCATACGCAGTATTTT. It is translated as CASSRASSGRTPPHTQYF.

This clone was observed a single time. The rearrangement links TRBV4-2 to TRBJ1-4; D is ambiguous. The V gene lost 1 base and the J gene lost 0 bases, with 12 bases spanning the gap. Germline lookup yields CDR1 LGHNA and CDR2 YNFKEQ. This CDR3 region has 17 residues. Written as DNA, the CDR3 is TGTGCCAGCAGCCAAGGGGTTGACACATCAACTAATGAAAAACTGTTTTTT. As protein: CASSQGVDTSTNEKLFF.

This rearrangement joins TRBV10-3 to TRBJ1-1, with 8 bases identical to TRBD1. CDR1 ENHRY and CDR2 SYGVKD come from the germline V gene. Trimming at V came to 11 bases and at J to 4 bases, leaving 12 bases not matched to a gene. This CDR3 has 14 amino acids. CDR3 nucleotides: TGTGCCGCCGGACAGGGAACGGGAAGCACTGAAGCTTTCTTT. Translated: CAAGQGTGSTEAFF.

This clone turned up a few times. The chain has TRBV6-4 and TRBJ2-1; TRBD2 agrees at 11 bases. The CDR3 loop spans 16 amino acids. The germline CDR1 and CDR2 sequences are MRHNA and SNTAGT. With V trimmed by 3 bases and J by 5 bases, 6 bases remained unmatched. CDR3 DNA: TGTGCCAGCAGTGAAAAGGCTAGCGGGGGGAACAATGAGCAGTTCTTC. Protein: CASSEKASGGNNEQFF.

The rearrangement links TRBV4-2 to TRBJ2-2; no reliable D call. Trimming took off 3 bases at V and 0 bases at J, with 5 bases between the two ends. Germline loops: CDR1 LGHNA, CDR2 YNFKEQ. This CDR3 comprises 14 residues. CDR3 sequence (DNA): TGTGCCAGCAGCCATCAGGCGAACACCGGGGAGCTGTTTTTT. This encodes CASSHQANTGELFF.

V gene TRBV6-5 combines with J gene TRBJ2-2, with 7 bases that match TRBD2. This CDR3 region has 14 residues. The V and J ends lost 7 bases and 5 bases, in that order; junction bases with no gene match: 7. The germline gives CDR1 MNHEY, CDR2 SVGAGI. The CDR3 spells CASKGAGETGELFF. As DNA, the CDR3 is TGTGCCAGCAAAGGGGCGGGAGAGACCGGGGAGCTGTTTTTT.

On this clone itself: Compared with germline, one end of the junction differs, possibly owing to a read error. This chain joins TRBV7-7 and TRBJ2-5, with TRBD2 as a possible D gene (6 bases). CDR1 SSHAT and CDR2 FNYEAQ come from the germline V gene (reference sequence). The CDR3 is 16 residues long. The CDR3 is CASSLGAVGGSDTQYF. CDR3 DNA sequence: TGTGCTAGCAGCTTAGGCGCTGTCGGAGGGAGTGATACCCAGTACTTC.